Sequencing of this T cell receptor (beta chain) was carried out in a study of regulatory T cells in long-lasting Graves disease. About the study: Patients with new Graves' disease had used antithyroid drugs below 3 months.

Arm-PCR of CDR3 regions and iRepertoire HTBI primers were used to build TCR beta libraries. TCRdb reprocessed the multiplex PCR reads with MiXCR, giving one entry per CDR3 protein. The sample lists some 200,000 distinct CDR3 sequences; approximately 18% were seen once. Noted time point: newly diagnosed GD, antithyroid drugs for less than 3 months. PBMC RNA served as the TCR library source. These data were also filed under a second study, of T cells in Graves' hyperthyroidism and ophthalmopathy.

The origin of this receptor is a woman in her twenties or thirties with Graves disease. The material sequenced was peripheral blood mononuclear cells (PBMCs), taken at new diagnosis, from a patient treated with antithyroid drugs.

This chain's CDR3 is CAIRETGGANIQYF. For the CDR3, the DNA is TGTGCCATCAGGGAGACAGGGGGCGCGAACATTCAGTACTTC. This chain links TRBV10-3 with TRBJ2-4; TRBD1 aligns across 10 bases. V shed 6 bases, J shed 7 bases, and the junction held 6 bases outside the gene matches. Germline V gives CDR1 ENHRY, CDR2 SYGVKD. CDR3 length equals 14 residues.